This T cell receptor (beta chain) derives from a study of response to subunit inactivated influenza vaccine (dated by TCRdb to about 2018). Some background on the complete study: The study used deep quantitative T cell receptor repertoire profiling to track responses to a trivalent subunit inactivated influenza vaccine.

Comment on this clonotype: Its target antigen remains unknown. No quality values exist for individual bases; no much larger clone is one base distant.

The library was prepared using RT-PCR. Sequenced using an Illumina HiSeq 2500. The public sequencing data were trimmed at Q25 with fastp and processed into clonotypes with MiXCR by TCRdb, which kept only in-frame beta chains. CDR3 protein sequences are deduplicated, and each keeps its most common genes and DNA. The sample includes hundreds of thousands of distinct CDR3 sequences, with 11% observed a single time. The ten largest clones represent approximately 11% of the sample. Summary of the overall study and its limitations: The authors proposed that each seasonal influenza vaccination may bring in only a limited number of new T cells.

These data also featured in a second study, about T cells expressing NK-cell markers. Per that second paper: TCR beta cDNA libraries were prepared using 5'RACE template switching, which introduced a universal primer site and unique molecular identifiers. TCR beta-chain repertoires were profiled in sorted CD3+CD56+NKG2C+, CD3+CD56+NKG2C- and CD3+CD56-NKG2C+ T-cell subsets from seven or eight donors. Among the eight sequenced donors, only one was HCMV-seronegative, while the other seven were HCMV-seropositive. To restrict sorting to alphabetaTCR-expressing T cells, an anti-gammadeltaTCR antibody was added in several experiments. In over 5 donors, the dominant CD3+CD56+NKG2C+ clonotypes were among the top 10 CD8+ clonotypes and accounted for 1.0-7.0% of CD8+ T cells. Those dominant clonotypes were again the most abundant among CD3+CD56-NKG2C+ cells in a handful of donors, at 28.3-60.1%. Whether the expanded NKG2C-expressing T cell clones were specific for HCMV antigens was left unclear. The study sequenced eight donors, all healthy volunteers chosen at random: three men and five women. HCMV serostatus was determined by detecting HCMV-specific IgG in serum with a commercial ELISA kit. Ficoll density gradient centrifugation was used to isolate peripheral blood mononuclear cells from blood. For six donors, unsorted PBMC were also used to sequence bulk peripheral blood T-cell repertoires. cDNA synthesis was primed from the TCR beta constant segment and was followed by two successive PCR amplification steps. Illumina HiSeq 2000/2500, MiSeq or NextSeq was used to sequence libraries as 2 x 150 bp reads. MIGEC was used to demultiplex reads and group reads by UMI, and MiTCR was used to assemble and quantify clonotypes. To exclude erroneous sequences, any TCR cDNA sequence not supported by at least two reads was discarded. The tcR package was used for downstream repertoire analysis, with clonotypes matched between fractions based on CDR3 nucleotide sequence plus V segment. VDJmatch was used to annotate antigen specificity against VDJdb, with one amino acid substitution in CDR3 permitted.

The sequences come from PBMCs from blood, collected on the day of vaccination. This TCR was recovered from a man in his forties or fifties who received an inactivated influenza vaccine. Donor details come from another sample of the same person, matched by shared clones.

CDR3 sequence: CSASRTVDTQYF. DNA sequence: TGCAGTGCTAGCCGGACGGTTGATACGCAGTATTTT. Recombination linked TRBV20-1 to TRBJ2-3, with the identity of the D gene unclear. Including the terminal cysteine and phenylalanine, the CDR3 comprises 12 residues. This entry keeps only the CDR3 DNA: 36 bases, framed from base 1. Trimming removed 3 bases from V and 6 bases from J, leaving 10 bases between the germline ends. From a lookup of the germline V gene (reference sequence), CDR1 and CDR2 are DFQATT and SNEGSKA.